The rows below give T cell receptor beta chains drawn from one sample of a study of blood T cell repertoires in COVID-19. Sequenced by immunoSEQ multiplex PCR; TCRdb stores in-frame clones only, minus some. This table has just over 80,000 clones, about 76% appearing once. Material for sequencing was peripheral blood. These receptors were taken from a woman older than 75 with active or convalescent COVID-19. Each CDR3 is given with its conserved first and last residue. The D gene is left open where the match is weak. Clone size is given for some rows only: seen once, a few or many times, or a class if the clone is expanded.

. | . | TRBJ2-1 | TRBV6-2/TRBV6-3 | TGTGCCAGCAGTTACTTGGGACAAGGCTACAATGAGCAGTTCTTC | CASSYLGQGYNEQFF
. | . | TRBJ1-1 | TRBV5-4 | TGTGCCAGCAGCTCGGGGGGGGCGCGAGTGAACACTGAAGCTTTCTTT | CASSSGGARVNTEAFF
. | . | TRBJ2-5 | TRBV5-8 | TGTGCCAGCAACCAGGCCCATCAAGAGACCCAGTACTTC | CASNQAHQETQYF
. | TRBD2 | TRBJ2-2 | TRBV6-5 | TGTGCCAGCACCCCCGTCCGGGGGGGCCCCGGGGAGCTGTTTTTT | CASTPVRGGPGELFF
. | . | TRBJ2-5 | TRBV6-5 | TGTGCCAGCAGACTGAACGGTGAAGAGACCCAGTACTTC | CASRLNGEETQYF
. | . | TRBJ2-7 | TRBV5-1 | TGCGCCAGCAGCTTGGATCTACAGGTCTACGAGCAGTACTTC | CASSLDLQVYEQYF
. | . | TRBJ2-1 | TRBV19 | TGTGCCAGTAGTATGACGGGGACACCGAACAATGAGCAGTTCTTC | CASSMTGTPNNEQFF
. | . | TRBJ1-1 | TRBV6-1 | TGTGCCAGCAGTGAAGATCCCAGGGTGACTGAAGCTTTCTTT | CASSEDPRVTEAFF
. | TRBD2 | TRBJ2-1 | TRBV29-1 | TGCAGCGTTGAGGATACTAGCGGGGGATACAATGAGCAGTTCTTC | CSVEDTSGGYNEQFF
. | TRBD1 | TRBJ1-1 | TRBV29-1 | TGCAGCGTGCAACAGGGGGCTAGGGCCACTGAAGCTTTCTTT | CSVQQGARATEAFF
few | TRBD1 | TRBJ1-5 | TRBV28 | TGTGCCAGCAGTTCCTCCAGGGGGCGATTTGTCTATAGCAATCAGCCCCAGCATTTT | CASSSSRGRFVYSNQPQHF
few | TRBD1 | TRBJ1-2 | TRBV12-3/TRBV12-4 | TGTGCCAGCAGTGGACAGGGATTCTATGGCTACACCTTC | CASSGQGFYGYTF
. | . | TRBJ2-3 | TRBV2 | TGTGCCAGCAGGGCCACTAGCCAGCATACGCAGTATTTT | CASRATSQHTQYF
once | . | TRBJ2-5 | TRBV3-1/TRBV3-2 | TGTGCCAGCAGCCCCTCGGGTCGGCGGGGAGAGACCCAGTACTTC | CASSPSGRRGETQYF
. | TRBD1 | TRBJ2-7 | TRBV5-1 | TGCGCCAGCAGCTATGGGACAGGAGACTACGAGCAGTACTTC | CASSYGTGDYEQYF
. | . | TRBJ1-2 | TRBV21-1 | TGTGCCAGCAGCAAAGAAAGACCGCGGGAAGGCTACACCTTC | CASSKERPREGYTF
. | . | TRBJ2-1 | TRBV6-5 | TGTGCCAGGAAGTTACAGGGCCTTTACAATGAGCAGTTCTTC | CARKLQGLYNEQFF
. | TRBD1 | TRBJ1-3 | TRBV5-6 | TGTGCCAGCAGTGATCAGGGGGAAGCTGGAAACACCATATATTTT | CASSDQGEAGNTIYF
once | . | TRBJ1-1 | TRBV4-3 | TGCGCCAGCAGCCAAGATAGTGCGGGGGCGAGGGACACTGAAGCTTTCTTT | CASSQDSAGARDTEAFF
. | TRBD2 | TRBJ2-3 | TRBV4-1 | TGCGCCAGCAGCCAGGGCCCCGGGACTAGCGATTCGGCACAGTATTTT | CASSQGPGTSDSAQYF
. | . | TRBJ1-1 | TRBV30 | TGTGCCTGGAGGGTGAGGACTGAAGCTTTCTTT | CAWRVRTEAFF
once | TRBD1 | TRBJ2-3 | TRBV10-1 | TGCGCCAGCAGTCCGAGACAGGGAACCTCAGATACGCAGTATTTT | CASSPRQGTSDTQYF
. | . | TRBJ2-7 | TRBV28 | TGTGCCAGCAGTCGAGGGTTGTACGAGCAGTACTTC | CASSRGLYEQYF
. | . | TRBJ1-5 | TRBV10-3 | TGTGCCATCAGTGAGACACACAGCAATCAGCCCCAGCATTTT | CAISETHSNQPQHF
few | . | TRBJ2-5 | TRBV7-2 | TGTGCCAGCAGCTTCTTTGGGGGGACCCAAGAGACCCAGTACTTC | CASSFFGGTQETQYF
. | TRBD2 | TRBJ2-7 | TRBV18 | TGTGCCAGCTCACGGAGCGGGGGGGCTTCCGAGCAGTACTTC | CASSRSGGASEQYF
. | TRBD1 | TRBJ1-2 | TRBV5-1 | TGCGCCAGCAGCACCGACAGGGAAGGGCTGGCATTC | CASSTDREGLAF
. | . | TRBJ2-5 | TRBV3-1/TRBV3-2 | TGTGCCAGCAGCCATCGACAGCAAGAGACCCAGTACTTC | CASSHRQQETQYF
. | . | TRBJ2-7 | TRBV4-3 | TGCGCCAGCAGCCAAGGTGGTCGGGATGGGGAAAAGCAGTACTTC | CASSQGGRDGEKQYF
few | . | TRBJ2-2 | TRBV9 | TGTGCCAGCAGCGTGGGACATTCGAACACCGGGGAGCTGTTTTTT | CASSVGHSNTGELFF
. | TRBD1 | TRBJ1-1 | TRBV7-9 | TGTGCCAGCAGCCCAGTAAATCTGGGACAGGGTCATTCTGAAGCTTTCTTT | CASSPVNLGQGHSEAFF
. | TRBD1 | TRBJ2-7 | TRBV2 | TGTGCCAGCCGGACAAGGACAGGACAATACGAGCAGTACTTC | CASRTRTGQYEQYF
once | TRBD1 | TRBJ1-1 | TRBV10-2 | TGCGCCAGCGAGGGGGCCTTGAACACTGAAGCTTTCTTT | CASEGALNTEAFF